Below are 9 T cell receptor beta chains sequenced from a single sample in a study of T cell responses to AZD1222 COVID-19 vaccine. Clones were sequenced by immunoSEQ multiplex PCR, and TCRdb holds only the in-frame ones, with some missing. The sample has roughly 70,000 clones, 85% seen once. The sequencing used peripheral blood, collected on day 0 of AZD1222 vaccination. These TCRs come from an adult in good health.

V is TRBV3-1 (or the pseudogene TRBV3-2) and J is TRBJ1-2; D not resolved. Germline V gives CDR1 LGHDT, CDR2 YNNKEL (reference sequence). The CDR3 totals 15 residues. V lost 4 bases and J 2 bases, leaving 14 bases between the germline ends. The CDR3 is CASSPTWAENYGYTF. The CDR3 bases are TGTGCCAGCAGCCCTACCTGGGCGGAGAACTATGGCTACACCTTC.

The chain employs TRBV18 and TRBJ1-2; 7 positions match TRBD1. V lost 3 bases to trimming and J lost 4 bases; unmatched junction nucleotides: 14. The CDR3 runs to 17 residues. The germline gives CDR1 KGHSH, CDR2 LQKENI. CDR3 amino acids: CASSPPGTRQGAYGYTF. For the CDR3, the DNA is TGTGCCAGCTCACCCCCTGGGACACGACAGGGAGCCTATGGCTACACCTTC.

The chain has TRBV19 and TRBJ2-3; 10 bases agree with TRBD1. The germline gives CDR1 LNHDA, CDR2 SQIVND (reference sequence). CDR3 length: 14 residues. V gave up 8 bases and J gave up 4 bases; unmatched junction bases: 6. DNA of the CDR3: TGTGCCAGTGGGGACAGGGGTTTAGCAGATACGCAGTATTTT. This gives the protein CASGDRGLADTQYF.

The chain recombines TRBV5-1 with TRBJ2-1; TRBD2 matches at 12 bases. Germline lookup yields CDR1 SGHRS and CDR2 YFSETQ. V gave up 1 base and J gave up 12 bases; unmatched junction bases: 11. The CDR3 runs 16 residues. This CDR3 is CASSLTSGRTTGGQFF. Written as DNA, the CDR3 is TGCGCCAGCAGCTTGACTAGCGGGAGGACAACCGGCGGGCAGTTCTTC.

This clone turned up a few times. V is TRBV24-1 and J is TRBJ1-2; D uncertain. Per the germline V gene, CDR1 is KGHDR and CDR2 is SFDVKD. The ends were cut back, 0 bases at V and 4 bases at J, with 5 bases in the middle. The CDR3 totals 13 residues. CDR3 amino acids: CATSDLNGYGYTF. In DNA form, the CDR3 reads TGTGCCACCAGTGATTTGAACGGCTATGGCTACACCTTC.

The J gene is TRBJ1-2, the V gene TRBV5-6, with D perhaps TRBD1 (6 bases). Per germline, CDR1 SGHDT and CDR2 YYEEEE. The CDR3 runs to 14 residues. Trimming removed 3 bases from V and 8 bases from J, with 17 bases in between. The CDR3 sequence is CASSSILTDRGYTF. The CDR3 DNA follows: TGTGCCAGCAGCTCAATTCTGACGGACAGAGGCTACACCTTC.

The chain recombines TRBV5-1 with TRBJ1-1; 7 bases agree with TRBD1. The trim removed 4 bases at V and 1 base at J, leaving 7 bases unmatched. CDR1 and CDR2 (germline): SGHRS, YFSETQ. CDR3 size: 15 residues. In nucleotides, the CDR3 is TGCGCCAGCAGCCCCGGGGGGACAGCGAACACTGAAGCTTTCTTT. Protein: CASSPGGTANTEAFF. The full variable domain, in which reference TRBV5-1 and TRBJ1-1 provide the parts outside the CDR3, is KAGVTQTPRYLIKTRGQQVTLSCSPISGHRSVSWYQQTPGQGLQFLFEYFSETQRNKGNFPGRFSGRQFSNSRSEMNVSTLELGDSALYLCASSPGGTANTEAFFGQGTRLTVV.

The V gene is TRBV4-1, the J gene TRBJ1-1; D remains unclear. The germline gives CDR1 MGHRA, CDR2 YSYEKL. V was pared by 1 base and J by 3 bases, with 6 bases between. The CDR3 runs to 13 residues. The CDR3 sequence: CASSQGPDTEAFF. As DNA, the CDR3 is TGCGCCAGCAGCCAAGGACCGGACACTGAAGCTTTCTTT.

This chain connects TRBV5-5 to TRBJ1-6; possible D gene TRBD1, 5 bases. V was cut by 4 bases and J by 6 bases, with 8 bases left in between. This CDR3 has 13 amino acids. Germline values: CDR1 SGHKS, CDR2 YYEKEE (reference sequence). The CDR3: CASSNRINSPLHF. DNA for the CDR3: TGTGCCAGCAGCAACAGGATTAATTCACCCCTCCACTTT.